The 28 T cell receptor beta chains presented below share a single source sample, sequenced in a study of T cells in Graves' hyperthyroidism and ophthalmopathy. RNA transcripts were the template for amplifying TCR beta CDR3 regions. TCR CDR3 underwent first-round RT-PCR with the HTBI primer set. TCRdb itself ran the multiplex PCR reads through MiXCR, one entry per CDR3 protein. The table has hundreds of thousands of distinct CDR3 sequences, 11% to 15% seen once. Input material: blood. Receptor source: a woman in her 30s with Graves' hyperthyroidism.

This clonotype has more than one count but fewer than ten. This sequence joins TRBV12-3 or TRBV12-4 and TRBJ2-3; perhaps D is TRBD1 or TRBD2 (6 bases each). Trimming shortened V by 3 bases and J by 6 bases, and 16 bases separated the two germline ends. The CDR3 extends over 15 amino acids. CDR3 in DNA: TGTGCCAGCAGTTTTATGGGGGGCGGAGTGGATACGCAGTATTTT. Translated, it gives CASSFMGGGVDTQYF.

This clonotype was seen only a few times. The V and J genes are TRBV30 and TRBJ2-2; 7 bases are a match to TRBD2. The CDR3 extends over 14 amino acids. Germline V gives CDR1 GTSNPN, CDR2 SVGIG (reference sequence). The ends lost 2 bases at V and 1 base at J; junction bases unmatched: 1. The CDR3 region is CAWSSGMNTGELFF. CDR3 DNA: TGTGCCTGGAGTAGCGGGATGAACACCGGGGAGCTGTTTTTT.

This clonotype was counted many times. The chain recombines TRBV20-1 with TRBJ2-2, with TRBD2 matching 8 bases. The CDR3 has 14 amino acids. CDR1 is DFQATT, CDR2 SNEGSKA, per germline (reference sequence). V lost 2 bases and J lost 7; bases outside the gene matches: 6. CDR3 sequence: CSARTSGDFGELFF. The DNA for the CDR3 is TGCAGTGCTAGAACTAGCGGAGATTTCGGGGAGCTGTTTTTT.

This clonotype was picked up many times. The chain couples TRBV28 to TRBJ2-3; 8 nucleotides match TRBD1. Unmatched junction bases numbered 4, after V lost 4 bases and J lost 1 base. The CDR3 extends over 15 amino acids. Germline loops: CDR1 MDHEN, CDR2 SYDVKM. CDR3 nucleotides: TGTGCCAGCAGTTCCCTACAGGGGGGCACAGATACGCAGTATTTT. It translates to CASSSLQGGTDTQYF.

The sample holds many counts of this clonotype. The genes are TRBV2 and TRBJ1-5; a weak D match, TRBD1 (6 bases). V was shortened by 6 bases and J by 4 bases, with 10 bases between the two germline ends. The CDR3 loop spans 13 amino acids. CDR1 is SNHLY, CDR2 FYNNEI, per germline. This CDR3 is CASSEQGNQPQHF. The CDR3, as DNA: TGTGCCAGCAGCGAACAGGGTAATCAGCCCCAGCATTTT.

This clonotype was recorded a few times. This chain links TRBV18 with TRBJ2-2; 7 nucleotides align to TRBD2. The V gene end was trimmed by 3 bases and the J gene end by 4 bases; junction bases not matched to a gene: 8. The CDR3 is 16 amino acids. The germline V gene encodes CDR1 KGHSH and CDR2 LQKENI. CDR3 residues: CASSPGRDYPTGELFF. CDR3 sequence (DNA): TGTGCCAGCTCACCGGGGAGGGACTACCCCACCGGGGAGCTGTTTTTT.

This clonotype came up a few times. The chain carries TRBV7-2 and TRBJ2-2; TRBD1 matches 7 bases. CDR1 SGHTA and CDR2 FQGNSA come from the germline V gene. The CDR3 covers 15 residues. The V gene end was trimmed by 5 bases and the J gene end by 7 bases; junction bases not matched to a gene: 10. The CDR3 region has the DNA TGTGCCAGCAGCCGCAAACAGGGGTTCGTCGGGGAGCTGTTTTTT. Its protein product is CASSRKQGFVGELFF.

This clonotype was seen many times. The J gene is TRBJ2-7, the V gene TRBV18; 8 bases match TRBD1. Germline assignment: CDR1 KGHSH and CDR2 LQKENI. This CDR3 is built from 12 residues. V shed 3 bases and J 6 bases; nucleotides not matched to a gene: 1. The CDR3 DNA reads as TGTGCCAGCTCACCCGGACAGGGCGAGCAGTACTTC. Its translation is CASSPGQGEQYF.

This clonotype was recorded only once. The gene calls are TRBV24-1 and TRBJ2-2, with 7 positions matching TRBD1. The CDR3 is made up of 15 amino acids. V lost 3 bases to trimming and J lost 4 bases; unmatched junction nucleotides: 4. CDR1 is KGHDR, CDR2 SFDVKD, per germline. The CDR3 DNA is TGTGCCACCAGTGATCCCGGACAGGTCACCGGGGAGCTGTTTTTT. Its protein product is CATSDPGQVTGELFF.

This clonotype was seen only a few times. This chain connects TRBV28 to TRBJ1-1; possibly TRBD1 for D (5 bases). CDR1 and CDR2 (germline): MDHEN, SYDVKM. The CDR3 totals 16 residues. V was shortened by 1 base and J by 1 base, with 13 bases between the two germline ends. The CDR3 sequence is CASSLSPGAGNTEAFF. CDR3 sequence (DNA): TGTGCCAGCAGTTTATCCCCCGGGGCCGGGAACACTGAAGCTTTCTTT. Filled out from reference TRBV28 and TRBJ1-1, the complete variable domain reads DVKVTQSSRYLVKRTGEKVFLECVQDMDHENMFWYRQDPGLGLRLIYFSYDVKMKEKGDIPEGYSVSREKKERFSLILESASTNQTSMYLCASSLSPGAGNTEAFFGQGTRLTVV.

This clonotype occurred many times. The V gene is TRBV28, the J gene TRBJ2-3; perhaps TRBD2 as D (5 bases). V dropped 8 bases and J dropped 5 bases, with 11 bases sitting between them. This CDR3 contains 12 residues. Germline lookup yields CDR1 MDHEN and CDR2 SYDVKM. The DNA for the CDR3 is TGTGCCAGCGGGAAGGAGGTAGATACGCAGTATTTT. Protein product: CASGKEVDTQYF.

This rearrangement joins TRBV7-9 to TRBJ2-3; 10 bases fit TRBD1. Per the germline V gene, CDR1 is SEHNR and CDR2 is FQNEAQ (reference sequence). CDR3 length equals 12 residues. CDR3 loop: CVGQGSTDTQYF. CDR3 in DNA: TGTGTGGGACAGGGGAGCACAGATACGCAGTATTTT. The complete variable domain, with remaining parts taken from reference TRBV7-9 and TRBJ2-3, reads DTGVSQNPRHKITKRGQNVTFRCDPISEHNRLYWYRQTLGQGPEFLTYFQNEAQLEKSRLLSDRFSAERPKGSFSTLEIQRTEQGDSAMYLCVGQGSTDTQYFGPGTRLTVL.

This clonotype was seen repeatedly, ten times or more. The J gene is TRBJ2-2, the V gene TRBV3-1; no clear D gene. Germline CDR1 LGHDT, CDR2 YNNKEL (reference sequence). Trimming stripped 1 base from V and 6 bases from J, with 6 bases between. The CDR3 has 13 residues. This CDR3 reads CASSQVKSGELFF. The CDR3 nucleotides are TGTGCCAGCAGCCAAGTGAAATCCGGGGAGCTGTTTTTT.

This clonotype was counted a few times. CDR3 coding DNA: TGTGCCAGCAGCCGCCCCGGGGGGAACACTGAAGCTTTCTTT. Translation gives CASSRPGGNTEAFF. The chain links TRBV27 to TRBJ1-1, with D possibly being TRBD1 (5 bases). This CDR3 spans 14 amino acids. V was pared by 6 bases and J by 1 base, with 12 bases between. CDR1 is MNHEY and CDR2 is SMNVEV in the germline V gene (reference sequence).

This chain connects TRBV9 to TRBJ2-3, with D possibly matching TRBD2 (5 bases). The ends were cut back, 1 base at V and 8 bases at J, with 5 bases in the middle. This CDR3 region has 11 residues. CDR1 and CDR2 from the germline V gene are SGDLS and YYNGEE. The CDR3, as DNA: TGTGCCAGCAGCGTAACTAGTACGCAGTATTTT. Translation gives CASSVTSTQYF.

This chain joins TRBV5-1 and TRBJ2-5; 7 bases fit TRBD2. CDR3 size: 16 residues. V trimming: 2 bases; J trimming: 2 bases; junction bases outside the gene matches: 9. The V gene's germline CDR1 is SGHRS and CDR2 YFSETQ. The CDR3 protein is CASSLGLGGLQETQYF. In DNA form, the CDR3 reads TGCGCCAGCAGCTTAGGACTGGGAGGGCTACAAGAGACCCAGTACTTC.

This clonotype showed up many times. CDR3 region: CASTLLANNEQFF. DNA of the CDR3: TGTGCCAGCACCCTCCTAGCGAACAATGAGCAGTTCTTC. The chain links TRBV27 to TRBJ2-1, with a weak D call TRBD2 (6 bases). The ends were cut back, 7 bases at V and 5 bases at J, with 12 bases in the middle. CDR3 length equals 13 residues. CDR1 is MNHEY and CDR2 is SMNVEV in the germline V gene (reference sequence).

In its sample, this clonotype was seen many times. The chain couples TRBV12-3 or TRBV12-4 to TRBJ2-2, with D unclear. With 3 bases removed from V and 6 bases from J, the gap between germline ends came to 5 bases. CDR3 length: 12 amino acids. CDR3 DNA sequence: TGTGCCAGCAGTTTCGTCGCCGGGGAGCTGTTTTTT. It encodes CASSFVAGELFF.

This clonotype occurred many times. The chain uses TRBV2 and TRBJ1-5, with D tentatively TRBD1 (5 bases). Trimming took off 1 base at V and 5 bases at J, with 9 bases between the two ends. Germline values: CDR1 SNHLY, CDR2 FYNNEI. The CDR3 spans 14 residues. The CDR3 DNA reads as TGTGCCAGCAGTGAAGAGGGGCGGGATCAGCCCCAGCATTTT. Translation gives CASSEEGRDQPQHF. Full variable domain (outside the CDR3, taken from reference TRBV2 and TRBJ1-5): EPEVTQTPSHQVTQMGQEVILRCVPISNHLYFYWYRQILGQKVEFLVSFYNNEISEKSEIFDDQFSVERPDGSNFTLKIRSTKLEDSAMYFCASSEEGRDQPQHFGDGTRLSIL.

This clonotype was found many times. The CDR3 bases are TGTGCCACCGACCGGGACAGGGGGTACGGGGATAGTGCGCAGTACTTC. Residues: CATDRDRGYGDSAQYF. The gene calls are TRBV28 and TRBJ2-7, with 11 nucleotides matching TRBD1. The CDR3 has 16 amino acids. From germline, CDR1 is MDHEN and CDR2 SYDVKM. With V trimmed by 10 bases and J by 9 bases, 20 bases remained unmatched.

This clonotype appeared many times. The chain employs TRBV2 and TRBJ2-7, with D possibly TRBD2 on 5 matching bases. Trimming took 10 bases from V and 6 from J, leaving 19 bases between them. The V gene's germline CDR1 is SNHLY and CDR2 FYNNEI. This CDR3 has 13 residues. The CDR3, as DNA: TGTGCCACCACCCCGGGCGGGTCTGCCGAGCAGTACTTC. This translates into CATTPGGSAEQYF. Looking up the rest from reference TRBV2 and TRBJ2-7 gives the full variable domain: EPEVTQTPSHQVTQMGQEVILRCVPISNHLYFYWYRQILGQKVEFLVSFYNNEISEKSEIFDDQFSVERPDGSNFTLKIRSTKLEDSAMYFCATTPGGSAEQYFGPGTRLTVT.

This chain links TRBV7-6 with TRBJ2-1, with 11 nucleotides matching TRBD2. The CDR3 totals 17 residues. The germline CDR1 and CDR2 sequences are SGHVS and FNYEAQ. Unmatched junction bases numbered 9, after V lost 6 bases and J lost 2 bases. CDR3 amino acids: CASSFSGGARAYNEQFF. In DNA form, the CDR3 reads TGTGCCAGCAGTTTTAGCGGGGGGGCTAGGGCCTACAATGAGCAGTTCTTC.

Ten or more counts support this clonotype. V and J are TRBV12-3 or TRBV12-4 and TRBJ1-1; no definite D call. The CDR3 covers 12 residues. Trimming cost V 5 bases and J 7 bases, with 11 bases left between them. CDR3 bases: TGTGCCAGCAGTCTTACGCTTTTTGAAGCTTTCTTT. It specifies CASSLTLFEAFF.

This clonotype has only a few counts. The chain recombines TRBV9 with TRBJ1-1; D is unresolved. CDR3 size: 13 residues. Germline lookup yields CDR1 SGDLS and CDR2 YYNGEE. The V end lost 7 bases, the J end lost 4 bases, and 14 bases lay between the germline ends. This CDR3 reads CASSSAVTTEAFF. CDR3 sequence (DNA): TGTGCCAGCTCCTCGGCTGTGACCACTGAAGCTTTCTTT.

This clonotype has a count of ten or more. The chain uses TRBV28 and TRBJ1-4; 9 bases agree with TRBD1. Germline V lookup: CDR1 MDHEN, CDR2 SYDVKM. CDR3 size: 17 residues. V shed 7 bases and J 8 bases; nucleotides not matched to a gene: 17. As DNA, the CDR3 is TGTGCCAGCACCCTGCCCGGACCGGGACAGGGTCGGGAAAAACTGTTTTTT. It specifies CASTLPGPGQGREKLFF.

In its sample, this clonotype was seen many times. This chain connects TRBV11-2 to TRBJ2-1, with 7 bases fitting TRBD2. V lost 6 bases, J lost 5 bases, and 13 bases stayed unmatched. The CDR3 has 16 residues. Germline assignment: CDR1 SGHAT and CDR2 FQNNGV. The CDR3 is CASRFPWGGGNNEQFF. The DNA of the CDR3 is TGTGCCAGCAGGTTTCCTTGGGGCGGGGGTAACAATGAGCAGTTCTTC.

This clonotype was found many times. The J gene is TRBJ1-3, the V gene TRBV11-2; no firm D call. Looked up from germline, CDR1 is SGHAT and CDR2 is FQNNGV. Trimming removed 3 bases from V and 0 bases from J, with 9 bases in between. This CDR3 has 15 amino acids. The CDR3 reads CASSLEGFSGNTIYF. In DNA form, the CDR3 reads TGTGCCAGCAGCTTGGAAGGGTTCTCTGGAAACACCATATATTTT.

This clonotype has just a few counts. The gene calls are TRBV29-1 and TRBJ2-1, with TRBD2 identical over 7 bases. Germline CDR1 and CDR2: SQVTM and ANQGSEA. With 3 bases clipped from V and 1 base from J, the junction kept 6 bases outside the gene matches. This CDR3 has 15 residues. CDR3 in amino acids: CSVDSGEGSYNEQFF. The CDR3 DNA follows: TGCAGCGTTGATTCTGGGGAGGGATCCTACAATGAGCAGTTCTTC.